This T cell receptor (beta chain) was recorded in a study of cytomegalovirus exposure and HLA in healthy donors (dated by TCRdb to between 2016 and 2019). Study-level background: The 650 to 800 repertoires of the first cohort and the 120 validation repertoires were produced on the same platform, according to a later analysis. To predict cytomegalovirus infection status, the study combined high-throughput TCR immunosequencing, statistical association of individual TCRs with disease status, and machine learning. A separate validation cohort of approximately 130 different subjects was used in addition to the roughly 670-subject first cohort. The study aimed to test whether cataloging public T cell receptors could reveal signatures of past pathogen exposure. The research as a whole found: The study listed over 150 TCR beta chains as associated with cytomegalovirus. In both the original and validation cohorts, the classifier was reported to diagnose cytomegalovirus status with high specificity and sensitivity. All 120 or so repertoires were used to score co-occurrence in the validation cohort in a later analysis, because that analysis had no HLA typing for the cohort. Most TCR sequences were seen in very few donors, while some public TCRs were found in many individuals. In vitro tests confirmed that a few of the cytomegalovirus-associated TCR beta chains recognize cytomegalovirus antigens. Of the cluster scores, approximately 95% were above 0 in a later analysis, which found that TCRs clustered in the first cohort also tended to co-occur in the 120 validation repertoires. It was suggested by the authors that the approach could potentially be generalized to other disease states and immunological phenotypes.

Notes on this clone: This receptor's antigen is unknown. Per-base qualities were not stored, and no clone one base away is much larger.

Donors formed part of the validation cohort, which comprised 120 subjects and was distinct from the first cohort of 670 or so subjects. Library preparation employed the immunoSEQ multiplex PCR assay. As for how the authors treated the data: To diagnose cytomegalovirus status from the catalog of TCR beta chain sequences, a statistical classification framework was built. TCRdb obtained this table from immuneACCESS and retained in-frame rearrangements with V and J assigned. These tables miss some clones; where compared with another copy, unresolved V genes account for less than half of the shortfall, and the remainder is unexplained. V, J and clone size are those of that table, while D and trimming were read from the DNA. The sample table shows about 360,000 clones, and 80% to 90% are seen once. The ten largest clones represent roughly 0.83% of the sample. The sequence was obtained from a woman aged 18-35 years in good health and CMV-seronegative. Sample: PBMCs.

The CDR3 region has the sequence CASSSSGSSGSTDTQYF. The DNA reads TGTGCCAGCAGTTCCTCAGGGAGTAGCGGTAGCACAGATACGCAGTATTTT. The receptor chain draws on TRBV28 and TRBJ2-3; tentative D gene TRBD2, with 6 bases matching. The CDR3 numbers 17 residues from cysteine through phenylalanine. CDR3 DNA is the only sequence kept; it has 51 bases, read in frame from the first base. V was cut back by 4 bases and J by 0 bases, leaving a gap of 17 bases between them. The germline V gene yields MDHEN for CDR1 and SYDVKM for CDR2.